This TCR beta chain was retrieved from a study of blood T cell repertoires in COVID-19. Study overall: PBMCs, B-cell-depleted T cells, or T cells provided the cDNA or gDNA that made up the material.

Germline CDR1 and CDR2: SGHAT and FQNNGV. The CDR3 consists of 13 residues. Trimming left V 4 bases short and J 5 bases short, with 8 bases between. Original handling: The assay estimated nucleated cells by amplifying reference gene primers. Profiling relied on immunoSEQ multiplex PCR, and the TCRdb table lists in-frame clones only, not all of them. The V and J calls and clone size come from that table; D and trimming were worked out from the DNA. The repertoire holds 95,000 to 150,000 clones, with 82% as singletons. V gene TRBV11-2 combines with J gene TRBJ2-2, with D unclear. The sample consisted of peripheral blood. The sequence derives from a woman in her 70s with acute or convalescent COVID-19. CDR3 sequence reads: CASSSTPTGELFF. In DNA, the CDR3 is TGTGCCAGCAGCTCCACACCAACCGGGGAGCTGTTTTTT.